Below, 14 T cell receptor beta chains from the same sample are listed, as sequenced in a study of cytomegalovirus exposure and HLA in healthy donors. 60 Vbeta and 13 Jbeta primers were used in PCR. Sequenced by immunoSEQ multiplex PCR; TCRdb stores in-frame clones only, minus some. The data contain 65,000 to 90,000 clones, 65% to 80% of them singletons. The source material was PBMCs. The receptors were sampled from a man in his thirties or forties in good health and CMV-seronegative.

This chain links TRBV5-5 with TRBJ1-1; D possibly corresponds to TRBD1 (5 bases). Germline V gene data show CDR1 as SGHKS and CDR2 as YYEKEE (reference sequence). CDR3 length: 12 residues. The V gene lost 0 bases and the J gene lost 13 bases, with 13 bases spanning the gap. CDR3 region: CASSLVETEDFF. The CDR3 nucleotides read TGTGCCAGCAGCTTGGTTGAGACAGAGGATTTCTTT. Drawing the rest from reference TRBV5-5 and TRBJ1-1, the complete variable domain is DAGVTQSPTHLIKTRGQQVTLRCSPISGHKSVSWYQQVLGQGPQFIFQYYEKEERGRGNFPDRFSARQFPNYSSELNVNALLLGDSALYLCASSLVETEDFFGQGTRLTVV.

In its sample, this clone was seen once. This chain joins TRBV2 and TRBJ2-7, with 14 bases matching TRBD2. With 6 bases clipped from V and 6 bases from J, the junction kept 4 bases outside the gene matches. Germline values: CDR1 SNHLY, CDR2 FYNNEI. CDR3 size: 14 residues. In nucleotides, the CDR3 is TGTGCCAGCAGAGGGACTAGCGGGAGATTCGAGCAGTACTTC. Translating it yields CASRGTSGRFEQYF.

This clone was seen a handful of times. The J gene is TRBJ1-4, the V gene TRBV28; 7 positions agree with TRBD1. The V and J ends lost 6 bases and 5 bases, in that order; junction bases with no gene match: 3. Looked up from germline, CDR1 is MDHEN and CDR2 is SYDVKM. CDR3 length equals 13 residues. As DNA, the CDR3 is TGTGCCAGCAGGACAGGGAGAAATGAAAAACTGTTTTTT. Its translation: CASRTGRNEKLFF.

The genes are TRBV10-2 and TRBJ2-6, with D possibly TRBD2 on 6 matching bases. Germline V CDR1 and CDR2: WSHSY, SAAADI. CDR3 length equals 18 residues. V was shortened by 0 bases and J by 0 bases, with 12 bases between the two germline ends. The CDR3 loop reads CASSESLGRSSGANVLTF. In nucleotides, the CDR3 is TGCGCCAGCAGTGAGTCCTTAGGGAGGTCCTCTGGGGCCAACGTCCTGACTTTC.

V gene TRBV5-1 combines with J gene TRBJ2-5, with 10 bases lining up with TRBD1. In germline, CDR1 is SGHRS, CDR2 YFSETQ. J was trimmed by 11 bases and V by 3 bases; bases with no gene match: 13. There are 15 residues in the CDR3. In nucleotides, the CDR3 is TGCGCCAGCAGCTCCCCGGGACAGGGGTGGGGTGAGCAGTACTTC. Translating it yields CASSSPGQGWGEQYF.

This clone came up a few times. The genes are TRBV4-1 and TRBJ1-4; perhaps TRBD1 as D (5 bases). The CDR3 extends over 17 amino acids. V was trimmed by 4 bases and J by 4 bases, leaving 19 bases between them. Per the germline V gene, CDR1 is MGHRA and CDR2 is YSYEKL. CDR3 sequence (DNA): TGCGCCAGCAGCCCGTCGTCCGGGGGAGGATTTAATGAAAAACTGTTTTTT. Encoded protein: CASSPSSGGGFNEKLFF.

The J gene is TRBJ2-3, the V gene TRBV7-2; 8 bases align to TRBD2. CDR1 is SGHTA and CDR2 is FQGNSA in the germline V gene. This CDR3 is built from 15 residues. Losses at the gene ends were 10 bases for V and 3 bases for J; bases not matched to a gene: 12. The CDR3 is CATTVGGGYTDTQYF. The CDR3 nucleotides read TGTGCCACCACGGTCGGCGGGGGGTATACAGATACGCAGTATTTT.

This clone was picked up one time. The chain combines TRBV5-1 with TRBJ2-1; 8 nucleotides match TRBD1. The germline gives CDR1 SGHRS, CDR2 YFSETQ. The CDR3 extends over 16 amino acids. V dropped 2 bases and J dropped 0; count of bases not matched to a gene: 4. CDR3: CASSFRGQVSYNEQFF. The CDR3 region has the DNA TGCGCCAGCAGCTTCAGGGGGCAGGTCTCCTACAATGAGCAGTTCTTC.

The V call is TRBV2, the J call TRBJ1-1; D is undetermined. In germline, CDR1 is SNHLY, CDR2 FYNNEI. V was clipped by 11 bases and J by 3 bases, with 13 bases between them. This CDR3 contains 12 residues. The CDR3 DNA reads TGTGCCTCCCGCGGGGAGTACACTGAAGCTTTCTTT. Amino acid sequence: CASRGEYTEAFF.

V and J are TRBV12-5 and TRBJ2-1, with 13 bases fitting TRBD2. V was pared by 5 bases and J by 9 bases, with 7 bases of the junction left unmatched. The CDR3 runs to 15 residues. CDR1 is LGHNT, CDR2 FRNRAP, per germline. CDR3 nucleotide sequence: TGTGCTAGTGGTCTGCAAGGACTAGCGGGAGTTGAGCAGTTCTTC. Translation: CASGLQGLAGVEQFF.

The chain carries TRBV10-3 and TRBJ1-2; 9 bases fit TRBD1. Germline V gene data show CDR1 as ENHRY and CDR2 as SYGVKD. This CDR3 comprises 17 residues. Losses at the gene ends were 3 bases for V and 5 bases for J; bases not matched to a gene: 13. The CDR3: CAISDYKGDRVDYGYTF. The CDR3 DNA reads as TGTGCCATCAGTGACTACAAGGGGGACAGGGTGGATTATGGCTACACCTTC.

CDR3 sequence: CASSNWAGPNQPQHF. The CDR3 region has the DNA TGTGCCAGCAGCAATTGGGCAGGGCCCAATCAGCCCCAGCATTTT. The gene calls are TRBV5-6 and TRBJ1-5; D may be TRBD1 (5 bases). The CDR3 has 15 residues. Germline CDR1 reads SGHDT; CDR2 reads YYEEEE. Trimming took 4 bases from V and 3 from J, leaving 14 bases between them. Full variable domain (remainder filled in from reference TRBV5-6 and TRBJ1-5): DAGVTQSPTHLIKTRGQQVTLRCSPKSGHDTVSWYQQALGQGPQFIFQYYEEEERQRGNFPDRFSGHQFPNYSSELNVNALLLGDSALYLCASSNWAGPNQPQHFGDGTRLSIL.

The rearrangement joins TRBV15 to TRBJ1-2, with 9 bases that match TRBD1. Germline V gene lookup returns CDR1 LNHNV and CDR2 YYDKDF (reference sequence). The CDR3 length is 14 residues. Losses at the gene ends were 4 bases for V and 6 bases for J; bases not matched to a gene: 6. The DNA of the CDR3 is TGTGCCACCAGCAAAAAGGACAGGGGTCATGGCTACACCTTC. It yields the protein CATSKKDRGHGYTF.

This clone was counted a single time. CDR3 DNA: TGTGCCAGCAGCGTAGAGGGGCAGGGGAGTCCAGATACGCAGTATTTT. Translation: CASSVEGQGSPDTQYF. The chain recombines TRBV9 with TRBJ2-3, with D possibly matching TRBD1 (6 bases). Germline V gene lookup returns CDR1 SGDLS and CDR2 YYNGEE. The germline V and J ends were trimmed by 0 bases and 4 bases, with 15 bases remaining between them. The CDR3 has 16 residues. The full variable domain, completed using reference TRBV9 and TRBJ2-3, is DSGVTQTPKHLITATGQRVTLRCSPRSGDLSVYWYQQSLDQGLQFLIQYYNGEERAKGNILERFSAQQFPDLHSELNLSSLELGDSALYFCASSVEGQGSPDTQYFGPGTRLTVL.